This TCR beta chain was observed in a study of blood T cell repertoires in COVID-19. Overall study context: PBMCs, B-cell-depleted T cells, or T cells provided the cDNA or gDNA that made up the material.

Recovered participants had two consecutive negative NP/OP PCR tests, healthcare professional clearance, or symptom resolution. The table came from immunoSEQ multiplex PCR; TCRdb's copy has only in-frame clones and leaves some out. Seen here are around 250,000 clones, approximately 83% observed once, and the top ten hold roughly 3.1%. Per the germline V gene, CDR1 is LNHNV and CDR2 is YYDKDF (reference sequence). Trimming pared 7 bases from V and 3 bases from J, leaving 15 bases between. The CDR3 loop spans 14 amino acids. The genes are TRBV15 and TRBJ1-2, with TRBD1 as a possible D gene (6 bases). The sequence derives from a man between 50 and 59 years old who had recovered from COVID-19. The material sequenced was PBMCs or T cells enriched from blood (not recorded which). The CDR3: CATKGVSYDYGYTF. The CDR3 DNA sequence: TGTGCCACCAAGGGGGTTAGTTACGACTATGGCTACACCTTC.